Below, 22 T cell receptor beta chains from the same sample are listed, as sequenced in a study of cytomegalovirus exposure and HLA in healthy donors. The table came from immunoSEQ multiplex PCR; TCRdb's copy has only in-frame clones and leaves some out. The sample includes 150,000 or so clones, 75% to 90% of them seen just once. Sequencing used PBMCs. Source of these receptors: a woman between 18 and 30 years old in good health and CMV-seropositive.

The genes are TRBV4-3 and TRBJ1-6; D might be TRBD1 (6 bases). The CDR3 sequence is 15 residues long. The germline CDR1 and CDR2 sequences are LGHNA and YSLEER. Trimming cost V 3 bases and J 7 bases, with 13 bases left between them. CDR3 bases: TGCGCCAGCAGCCAGGCTAGGGGGAGCAATTCACCCCTCCACTTT. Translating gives CASSQARGSNSPLHF.

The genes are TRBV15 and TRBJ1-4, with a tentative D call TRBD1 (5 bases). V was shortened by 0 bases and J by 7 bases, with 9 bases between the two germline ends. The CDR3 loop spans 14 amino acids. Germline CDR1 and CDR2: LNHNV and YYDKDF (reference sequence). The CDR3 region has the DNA TGTGCCACCAGCAGAGATAGGCAGGGTGAAAAACTGTTTTTT. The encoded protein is CATSRDRQGEKLFF.

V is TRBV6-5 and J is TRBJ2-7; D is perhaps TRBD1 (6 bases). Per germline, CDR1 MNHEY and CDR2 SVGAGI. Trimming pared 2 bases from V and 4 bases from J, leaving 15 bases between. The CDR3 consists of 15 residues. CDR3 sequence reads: CASSYVQGSVYEQYF. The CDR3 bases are TGTGCCAGCAGTTACGTCCAGGGGAGTGTGTACGAGCAGTACTTC.

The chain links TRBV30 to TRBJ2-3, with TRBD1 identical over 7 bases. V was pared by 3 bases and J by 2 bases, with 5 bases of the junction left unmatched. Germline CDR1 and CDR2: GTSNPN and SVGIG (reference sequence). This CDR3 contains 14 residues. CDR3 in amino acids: CAWSPGTVTDTQYF. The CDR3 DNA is TGTGCCTGGAGCCCTGGGACAGTCACAGATACGCAGTATTTT.

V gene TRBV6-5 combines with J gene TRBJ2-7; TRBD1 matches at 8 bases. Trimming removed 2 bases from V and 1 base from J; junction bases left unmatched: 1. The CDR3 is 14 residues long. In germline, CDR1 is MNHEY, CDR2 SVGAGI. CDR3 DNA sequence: TGTGCCAGCAGTTACGACAGGGGATCCTACGAGCAGTACTTC. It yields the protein CASSYDRGSYEQYF.

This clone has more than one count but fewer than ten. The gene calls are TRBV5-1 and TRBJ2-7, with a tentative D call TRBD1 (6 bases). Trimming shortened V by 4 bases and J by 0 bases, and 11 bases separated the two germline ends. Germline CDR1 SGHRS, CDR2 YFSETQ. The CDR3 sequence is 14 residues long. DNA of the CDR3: TGCGCCAGCAGCGGTACAGGGTCCTCCTACGAGCAGTACTTC. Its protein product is CASSGTGSSYEQYF.

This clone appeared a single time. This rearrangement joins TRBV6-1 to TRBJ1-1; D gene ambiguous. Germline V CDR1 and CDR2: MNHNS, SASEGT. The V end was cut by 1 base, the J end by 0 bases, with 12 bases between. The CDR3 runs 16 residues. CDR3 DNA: TGTGCCAGCAGTGAAGGGTTTGGGCCGCTGAACACTGAAGCTTTCTTT. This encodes CASSEGFGPLNTEAFF.

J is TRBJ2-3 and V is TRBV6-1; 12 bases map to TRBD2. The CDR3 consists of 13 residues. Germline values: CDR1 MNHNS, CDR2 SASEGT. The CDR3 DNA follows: TGTCATCTAGCGGGGGGGCCCGGGGATACGCAGTATTTT. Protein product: CHLAGGPGDTQYF.

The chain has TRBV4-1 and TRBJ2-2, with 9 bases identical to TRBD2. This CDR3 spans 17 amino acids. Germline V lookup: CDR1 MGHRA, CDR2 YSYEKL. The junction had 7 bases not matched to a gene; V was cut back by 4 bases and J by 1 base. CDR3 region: CASSRLTSGVNTGELFF. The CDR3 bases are TGCGCCAGCAGCCGCTTGACTAGCGGAGTGAACACCGGGGAGCTGTTTTTT.

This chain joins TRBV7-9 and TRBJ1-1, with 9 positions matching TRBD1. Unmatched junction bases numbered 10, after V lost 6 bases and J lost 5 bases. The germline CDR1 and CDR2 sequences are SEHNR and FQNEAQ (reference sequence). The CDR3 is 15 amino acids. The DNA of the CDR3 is TGTGCCAGCAGGGGACGAACAGGGGGCGGGACTGAAGCTTTCTTT. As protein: CASRGRTGGGTEAFF.

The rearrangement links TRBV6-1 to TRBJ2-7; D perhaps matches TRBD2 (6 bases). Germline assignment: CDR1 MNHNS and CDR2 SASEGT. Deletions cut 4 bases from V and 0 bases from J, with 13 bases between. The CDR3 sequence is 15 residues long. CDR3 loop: CASSGTGTDSYEQYF. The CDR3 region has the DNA TGTGCCAGCAGTGGAACCGGGACTGACTCCTACGAGCAGTACTTC.

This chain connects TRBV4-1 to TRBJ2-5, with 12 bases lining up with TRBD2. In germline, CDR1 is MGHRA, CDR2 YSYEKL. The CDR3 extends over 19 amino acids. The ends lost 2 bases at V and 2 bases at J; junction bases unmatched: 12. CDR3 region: CASSQPAETSGGSQETQYF. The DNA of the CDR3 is TGCGCCAGCAGCCAACCGGCAGAGACTAGCGGGGGATCACAAGAGACCCAGTACTTC.

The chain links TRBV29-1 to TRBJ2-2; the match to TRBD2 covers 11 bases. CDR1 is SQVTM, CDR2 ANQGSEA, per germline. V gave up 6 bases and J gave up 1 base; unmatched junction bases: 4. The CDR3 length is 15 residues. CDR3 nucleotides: TGCAGCGTCGGGCTAGCGGGGGGGAACACCGGGGAGCTGTTTTTT. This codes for CSVGLAGGNTGELFF.

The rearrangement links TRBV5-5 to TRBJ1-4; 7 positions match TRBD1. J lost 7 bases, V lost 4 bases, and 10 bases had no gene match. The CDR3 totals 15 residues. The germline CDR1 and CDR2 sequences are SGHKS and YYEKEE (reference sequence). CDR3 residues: CASSQQGRRGEKLFF. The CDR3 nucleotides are TGTGCCAGCAGCCAACAGGGGCGGAGGGGTGAAAAACTGTTTTTT.

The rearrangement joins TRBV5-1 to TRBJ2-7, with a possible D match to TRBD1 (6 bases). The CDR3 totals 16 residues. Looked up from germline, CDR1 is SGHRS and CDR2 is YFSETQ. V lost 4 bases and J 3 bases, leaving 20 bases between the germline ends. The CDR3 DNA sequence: TGCGCCAGCAGCCGGACGGCACAGGGTATAGACTACGAGCAGTACTTC. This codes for CASSRTAQGIDYEQYF. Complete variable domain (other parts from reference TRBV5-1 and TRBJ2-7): KAGVTQTPRYLIKTRGQQVTLSCSPISGHRSVSWYQQTPGQGLQFLFEYFSETQRNKGNFPGRFSGRQFSNSRSEMNVSTLELGDSALYLCASSRTAQGIDYEQYFGPGTRLTVT.

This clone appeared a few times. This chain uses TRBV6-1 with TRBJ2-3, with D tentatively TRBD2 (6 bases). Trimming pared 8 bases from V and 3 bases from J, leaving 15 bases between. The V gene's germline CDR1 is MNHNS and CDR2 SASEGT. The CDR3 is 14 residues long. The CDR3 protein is CASVDGGSTDTQYF. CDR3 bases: TGTGCCAGCGTCGACGGGGGAAGTACAGATACGCAGTATTTT.

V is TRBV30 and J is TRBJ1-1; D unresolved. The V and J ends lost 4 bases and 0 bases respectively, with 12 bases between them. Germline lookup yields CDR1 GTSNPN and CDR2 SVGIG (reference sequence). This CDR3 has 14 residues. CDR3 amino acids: CAWTSGTVNTEAFF. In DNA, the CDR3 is TGTGCCTGGACCTCAGGAACGGTGAACACTGAAGCTTTCTTT.

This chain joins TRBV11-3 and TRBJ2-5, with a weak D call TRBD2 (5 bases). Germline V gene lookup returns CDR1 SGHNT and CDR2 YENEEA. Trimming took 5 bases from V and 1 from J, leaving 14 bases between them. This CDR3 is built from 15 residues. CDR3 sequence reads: CASSPRTGPQETQYF. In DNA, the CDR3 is TGTGCCAGCAGCCCCCGGACTGGTCCCCAAGAGACCCAGTACTTC.

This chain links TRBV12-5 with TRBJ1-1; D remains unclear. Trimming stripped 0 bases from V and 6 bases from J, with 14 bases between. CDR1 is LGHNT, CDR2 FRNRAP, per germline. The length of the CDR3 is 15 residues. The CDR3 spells CASGLVLGRGSEAFF. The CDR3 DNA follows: TGTGCTAGTGGTTTGGTACTCGGCAGAGGATCTGAAGCTTTCTTT.

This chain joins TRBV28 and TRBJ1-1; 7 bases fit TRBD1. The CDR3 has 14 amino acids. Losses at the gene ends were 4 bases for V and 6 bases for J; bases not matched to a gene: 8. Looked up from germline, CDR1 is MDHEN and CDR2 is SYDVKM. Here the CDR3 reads CASSSLRQGAEAFF. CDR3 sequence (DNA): TGTGCCAGCAGTTCCCTCCGACAGGGCGCTGAAGCTTTCTTT. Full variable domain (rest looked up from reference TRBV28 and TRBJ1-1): DVKVTQSSRYLVKRTGEKVFLECVQDMDHENMFWYRQDPGLGLRLIYFSYDVKMKEKGDIPEGYSVSREKKERFSLILESASTNQTSMYLCASSSLRQGAEAFFGQGTRLTVV.

The CDR3 nucleotides read TGTGCCAGCAGTGCTTCCCTCGAGACCCAGTACTTC. Amino acids: CASSASLETQYF. The chain carries TRBV25-1 and TRBJ2-5; no firm D call. The CDR3 consists of 12 residues. The V gene lost 4 bases and the J gene lost 5 bases, with 8 bases spanning the gap. Germline values: CDR1 MGHDK, CDR2 SYGVNS.

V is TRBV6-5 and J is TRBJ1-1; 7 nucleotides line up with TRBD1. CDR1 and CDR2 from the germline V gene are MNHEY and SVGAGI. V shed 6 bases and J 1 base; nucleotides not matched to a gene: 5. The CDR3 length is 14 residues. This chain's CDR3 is CASRPGGGNTEAFF. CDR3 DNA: TGTGCCAGCAGGCCAGGGGGTGGGAACACTGAAGCTTTCTTT.